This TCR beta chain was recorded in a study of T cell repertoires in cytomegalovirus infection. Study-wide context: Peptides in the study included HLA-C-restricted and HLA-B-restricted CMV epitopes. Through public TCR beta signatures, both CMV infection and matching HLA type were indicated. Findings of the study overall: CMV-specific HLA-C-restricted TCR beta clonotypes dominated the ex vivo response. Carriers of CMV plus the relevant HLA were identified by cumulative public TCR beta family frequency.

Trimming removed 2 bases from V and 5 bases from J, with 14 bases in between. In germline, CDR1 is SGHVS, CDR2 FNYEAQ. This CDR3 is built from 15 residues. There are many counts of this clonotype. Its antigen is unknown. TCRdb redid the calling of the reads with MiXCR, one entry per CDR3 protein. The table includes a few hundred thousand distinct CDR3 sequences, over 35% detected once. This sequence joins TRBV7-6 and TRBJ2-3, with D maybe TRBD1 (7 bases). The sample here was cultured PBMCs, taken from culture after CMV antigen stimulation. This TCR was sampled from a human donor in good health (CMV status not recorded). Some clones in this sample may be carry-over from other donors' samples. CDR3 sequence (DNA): TGTGCCAGCAGCTTATTAGGGCAGGGGGGAGATACGCAGTATTTT. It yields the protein CASSLLGQGGDTQYF.